This T cell receptor (beta chain) came from a study of shared clonotypes between healthy human individuals. Donors, healthy HIV-negative adults, lacked recent acute infections or vaccinations. Whole-study results and caveats: Naive subsets typically showed greater estimated richness than memory subsets. The sole specimen, blood, was sampled, and tissue repertoires likely differ.

The assay was immunoSEQ multiplex PCR, and TCRdb's table has in-frame clones only and misses some. The data show around 2.5 million clones, 93% seen once. This CDR3 region has 17 residues. V was pared by 5 bases and J by 2 bases, with 10 bases of the junction left unmatched. From germline, CDR1 is KGHSH and CDR2 LQKENI. Note on this clone: Its antigen remains unknown.

The rearrangement joins TRBV18 to TRBJ2-7, with TRBD2 matching 12 bases. The sequence was collected from a man aged 18 to 30 in good health. Some clones in this sample may be carry-over from other donors' samples. The source material was naive CD4+ T cells from PBMCs. The subset was: CD45RA+ positively selected. The DNA of the CDR3 is TGTGCCAGCTCATTAGGCACTAGCGGGAGGACACCCTACGAGCAGTACTTC. Its protein is CASSLGTSGRTPYEQYF.